This TCR beta chain was recovered during a study of T-cell reconstitution after alpha-beta-depleted transplantation in children. TCRbeta library preparation incorporated unique molecular identifiers. Each CDR3 protein is one row after TCRdb ran MiXCR on the PCR reads. The top ten hold just over 40% of the sample, which has 300,000 to 400,000 distinct CDR3 sequences, roughly 17% seen once. This CDR3 region has 16 residues. The germline V gene has CDR1 MNHEY and CDR2 SVGEGT. V lost 2 bases and J lost 11; bases outside the gene matches: 14. Only a few counts were recorded for this clonotype. The antigen remains undetermined. Study-level results: Where alpha-beta T cells came from about two months after transplant was reportedly several hundred expanded graft clones. T-cell numbers and diversity one year post-transplant derived largely from freshly generated T cells.

This receptor was obtained from a male patient between 2 and 10 years old who had a stem cell transplant for acute lymphoblastic leukemia, so the T cells may come from the graft donor. The chain combines TRBV6-2 or TRBV6-3 with TRBJ2-1, with 8 bases aligning to TRBD2. The sample here was PBMCs, mostly from graft donor cells, taken 360 days after TCRalphabeta/CD19-depleted stem cell transplant. The CDR3 DNA reads as TGTGCCAGCAGTTACGTAGGGACTAGAGTATACTCACAGCAGTTCTTC. Translated: CASSYVGTRVYSQQFF.